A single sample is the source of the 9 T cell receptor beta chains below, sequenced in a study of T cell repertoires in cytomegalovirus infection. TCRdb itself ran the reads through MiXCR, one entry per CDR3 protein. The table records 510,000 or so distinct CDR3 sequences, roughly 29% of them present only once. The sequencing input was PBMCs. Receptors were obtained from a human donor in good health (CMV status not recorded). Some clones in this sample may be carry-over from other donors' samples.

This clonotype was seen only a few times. The CDR3 loop is CASSPPSGRGRETQYF. CDR3 bases: TGTGCCAGCTCCCCCCCTAGCGGGAGAGGTAGGGAGACCCAGTACTTC. J is TRBJ2-5 and V is TRBV28; 10 bases agree with TRBD2. The germline V gene has CDR1 MDHEN and CDR2 SYDVKM. The CDR3 extends over 16 amino acids. Germline trimming cut 8 bases from V and 5 bases from J; bases unmatched to any gene: 14. Full variable domain (rest looked up from reference TRBV28 and TRBJ2-5): DVKVTQSSRYLVKRTGEKVFLECVQDMDHENMFWYRQDPGLGLRLIYFSYDVKMKEKGDIPEGYSVSREKKERFSLILESASTNQTSMYLCASSPPSGRGRETQYFGPGTRLLVL.

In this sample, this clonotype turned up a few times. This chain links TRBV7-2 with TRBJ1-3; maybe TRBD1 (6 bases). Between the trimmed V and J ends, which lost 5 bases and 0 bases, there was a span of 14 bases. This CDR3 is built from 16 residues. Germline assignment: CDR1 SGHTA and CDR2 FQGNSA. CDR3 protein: CASSRQGGVSGNTIYF. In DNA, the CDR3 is TGTGCCAGCAGCCGTCAAGGGGGGGTCTCTGGAAACACCATATATTTT.

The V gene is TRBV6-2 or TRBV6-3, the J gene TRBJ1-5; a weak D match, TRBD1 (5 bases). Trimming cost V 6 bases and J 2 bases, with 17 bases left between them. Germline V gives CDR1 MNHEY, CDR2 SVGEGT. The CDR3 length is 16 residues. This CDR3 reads CASSPIWGGGNQPQHF. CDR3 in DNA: TGTGCCAGCAGCCCGATTTGGGGAGGGGGCAATCAGCCCCAGCATTTT.

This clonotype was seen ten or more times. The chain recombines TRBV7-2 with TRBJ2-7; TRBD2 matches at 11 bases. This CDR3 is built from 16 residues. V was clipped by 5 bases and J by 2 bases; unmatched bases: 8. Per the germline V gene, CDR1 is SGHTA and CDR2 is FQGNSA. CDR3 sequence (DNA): TGTGCCAGCAGCCTGCTAGCGGGAGGCGTTCCCTACGAGCAGTACTTC. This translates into CASSLLAGGVPYEQYF.

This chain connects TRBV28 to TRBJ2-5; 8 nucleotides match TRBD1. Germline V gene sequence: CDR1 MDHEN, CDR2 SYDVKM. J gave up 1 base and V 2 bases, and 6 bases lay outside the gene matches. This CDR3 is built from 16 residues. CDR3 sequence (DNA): TGTGCCAGCAGTTTAGGCACAGGGGGGCTCCAAGAGACCCAGTACTTC. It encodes CASSLGTGGLQETQYF.

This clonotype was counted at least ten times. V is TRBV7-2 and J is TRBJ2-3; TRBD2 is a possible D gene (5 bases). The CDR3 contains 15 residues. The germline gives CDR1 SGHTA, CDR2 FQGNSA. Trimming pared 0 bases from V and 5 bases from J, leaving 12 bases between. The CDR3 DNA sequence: TGTGCCAGCAGCTTAGCCCTACGAGGGAGAGATACGCAGTATTTT. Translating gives CASSLALRGRDTQYF.

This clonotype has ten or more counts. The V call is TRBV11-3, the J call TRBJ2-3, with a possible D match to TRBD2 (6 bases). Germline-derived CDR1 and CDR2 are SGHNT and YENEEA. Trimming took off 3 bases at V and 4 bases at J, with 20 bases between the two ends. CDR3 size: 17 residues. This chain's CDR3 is CASSFGGIRRIPDTQYF. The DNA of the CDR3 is TGTGCCAGCAGCTTCGGCGGGATTAGACGAATCCCAGATACGCAGTATTTT.

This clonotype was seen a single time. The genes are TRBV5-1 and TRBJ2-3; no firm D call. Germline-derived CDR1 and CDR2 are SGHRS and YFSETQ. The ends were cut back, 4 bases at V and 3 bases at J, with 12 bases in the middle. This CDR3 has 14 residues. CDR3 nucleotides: TGCGCCAGCAGCAGCCTAGTAGAGACAGATACGCAGTATTTT. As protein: CASSSLVETDTQYF.

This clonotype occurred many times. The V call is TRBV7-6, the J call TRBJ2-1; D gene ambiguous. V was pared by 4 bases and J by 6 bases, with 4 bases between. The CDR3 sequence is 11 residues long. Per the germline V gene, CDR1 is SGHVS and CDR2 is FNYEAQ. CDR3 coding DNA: TGTGCCAGCAGCTCGTCCAATGAGCAGTTCTTC. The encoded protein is CASSSSNEQFF.